These 10 T cell receptor beta chains came from one sample sequenced in a study of sequential checkpoint blockade in melanoma. Sequencing was performed with immunoSEQ multiplex PCR; in TCRdb, only in-frame clones are kept and a portion is missing. The table has approximately 11,000 clones, approximately 80% seen once; the top ten hold around 50%. Treatment of the sample: randomized to nivolumab then ipilimumab (arm A) or the reverse (arm B). Material: CD8+ T cells sorted from blood (inferred from file names), obtained from a patient given nivolumab and ipilimumab in sequence. These receptors came from a human donor with melanoma.

The chain employs TRBV30 and TRBJ2-5, with 8 bases fitting TRBD2. V shed 4 bases, J shed 11 bases, and the junction held 12 bases outside the gene matches. Germline values: CDR1 GTSNPN, CDR2 SVGIG (reference sequence). The CDR3 length is 13 residues. The chain's CDR3 is CAWTLGGSGEQYF. In DNA form, the CDR3 reads TGTGCCTGGACCCTGGGGGGTAGCGGGGAGCAGTACTTC.

The CDR3, as DNA: TGTGCCAGCAGCCCGGACACCTCAGGTACTGAAGCTTTCTTT. This translates into CASSPDTSGTEAFF. V is TRBV5-6 and J is TRBJ1-1; perhaps TRBD1 as D (5 bases). V dropped 4 bases and J dropped 5 bases, with 15 bases sitting between them. The CDR3 covers 14 residues. Germline V gene sequence: CDR1 SGHDT, CDR2 YYEEEE.

The chain has TRBV4-1 and TRBJ2-7, with D tentatively TRBD1 (6 bases). This CDR3 comprises 17 residues. V was pared by 3 bases and J by 0 bases, with 18 bases between. The germline gives CDR1 MGHRA, CDR2 YSYEKL. The CDR3 DNA is TGCGCCAGCAGCCAGACACAGGGATACGACAGCTCCTACGAGCAGTACTTC. Translation: CASSQTQGYDSSYEQYF.

This clone is a singleton in its sample. This rearrangement joins TRBV28 to TRBJ2-1; possibly TRBD2 for D (6 bases). Trimming took off 2 bases at V and 3 bases at J, with 11 bases between the two ends. From germline, CDR1 is MDHEN and CDR2 SYDVKM. The CDR3 covers 15 residues. CDR3 sequence (DNA): TGTGCCAGCAGTTTAAACGGGGGAGGCTACAATGAGCAGTTCTTC. Amino acid sequence: CASSLNGGGYNEQFF. The full variable domain, with the rest looked up from reference TRBV28 and TRBJ2-1, is DVKVTQSSRYLVKRTGEKVFLECVQDMDHENMFWYRQDPGLGLRLIYFSYDVKMKEKGDIPEGYSVSREKKERFSLILESASTNQTSMYLCASSLNGGGYNEQFFGPGTRLTVL.

This chain connects TRBV4-3 to TRBJ1-3, with D perhaps matching TRBD1 (5 bases). Germline assignment: CDR1 LGHNA and CDR2 YSLEER. The length of the CDR3 is 13 residues. V lost 0 bases and J lost 10, with 10 bases in between. DNA for the CDR3: TGCGCCAGCAGCCAAGAAGCCACAGGTACCATATATTTT. Amino acids: CASSQEATGTIYF.

This clone is judged medium-sized. The gene calls are TRBV28 and TRBJ1-5, with D perhaps TRBD1 (5 bases). V lost 5 bases to trimming and J lost 9 bases, with 11 bases between them. CDR1 and CDR2 (germline): MDHEN, SYDVKM. The CDR3 runs 12 residues. The CDR3 region has the DNA TGTGCCAGCAGTCAACTTAGGGGGCCCCAGCATTTT. Amino acid sequence: CASSQLRGPQHF.

V usage is TRBV2 and J usage is TRBJ1-4, with D possibly TRBD1 on 6 matching bases. This CDR3 has 13 residues. Germline assignment: CDR1 SNHLY and CDR2 FYNNEI. V lost 3 bases and J 8 bases, leaving 10 bases between the germline ends. CDR3 DNA: TGTGCCAGCAGTGAGGAGGACAGCGAAAAACTGTTTTTT. It specifies CASSEEDSEKLFF. Drawing the rest from reference TRBV2 and TRBJ1-4, the complete variable domain is EPEVTQTPSHQVTQMGQEVILRCVPISNHLYFYWYRQILGQKVEFLVSFYNNEISEKSEIFDDQFSVERPDGSNFTLKIRSTKLEDSAMYFCASSEEDSEKLFFGSGTQLSVL.

The chain joins TRBV7-9 to TRBJ1-4; 7 nucleotides line up with TRBD1. The germline gives CDR1 SEHNR, CDR2 FQNEAQ (reference sequence). V was pared by 2 bases and J by 5 bases, with 5 bases of the junction left unmatched. The CDR3 loop spans 15 amino acids. The CDR3 loop is CASSLNRGPNEKLFF. CDR3 bases: TGTGCCAGCAGCTTAAACAGGGGACCCAATGAAAAACTGTTTTTT.

The chain carries TRBV7-9 and TRBJ2-6; 7 bases are shared with TRBD1. This CDR3 has 16 residues. Germline loops: CDR1 SEHNR, CDR2 FQNEAQ (reference sequence). After removal of 5 bases from V and 3 bases from J, the junction contained 7 bases not matched to a gene. CDR3 bases: TGTGCCAGCAGCCCGCACAGGGGTAGTGGGGCCAACGTCCTGACTTTC. This translates into CASSPHRGSGANVLTF.

The rearrangement joins TRBV28 to TRBJ2-7; 12 bases line up with TRBD2. CDR1 and CDR2 from the germline V gene are MDHEN and SYDVKM. The trim removed 5 bases at V and 0 bases at J, leaving 5 bases unmatched. The CDR3 runs 16 residues. The CDR3 coding sequence is TGTGCCAGCAGTCCACTAGCGGGGGGATCCTCCTACGAGCAGTACTTC. It yields the protein CASSPLAGGSSYEQYF.